The 22 T cell receptor beta chains listed next were all sequenced from one sample in a study of cytomegalovirus exposure and HLA in healthy donors. Researchers ran the PCR with 60 Vbeta and 13 Jbeta primers. Method: immunoSEQ multiplex PCR; TCRdb's copy keeps in-frame clones and lacks some. This table holds fewer than 250,000 clones, around 79% found once. The specimen sequenced was PBMCs. These receptors originate from a male donor in good health and CMV-seronegative.

This sequence joins TRBV9 and TRBJ2-1, with 11 bases matching TRBD2. Germline values: CDR1 SGDLS, CDR2 YYNGEE. This CDR3 comprises 15 residues. V lost 0 bases, J lost 9 bases, and 5 bases stayed unmatched. The CDR3 DNA reads TGTGCCAGCAGCGTAGTTAGCGGGGGGGCCGCTGAGCAGTTCTTC. This sequence encodes CASSVVSGGAAEQFF.

This clone was counted only a few times. The rearrangement links TRBV6-5 to TRBJ2-2, with 8 positions matching TRBD2. Germline V gene lookup returns CDR1 MNHEY and CDR2 SVGAGI. The ends lost 11 bases at V and 5 bases at J; junction bases unmatched: 10. CDR3 length equals 14 residues. CDR3 region: CAAGKAGGTGELFF. In DNA form, the CDR3 reads TGTGCCGCCGGGAAGGCGGGGGGTACCGGGGAGCTGTTTTTT.

This chain connects TRBV18 to TRBJ1-3; possibly TRBD1 for D (5 bases). CDR1 is KGHSH, CDR2 LQKENI, per germline. This CDR3 contains 16 residues. The V end lost 4 bases, the J end lost 0 bases, and 13 bases lay between the germline ends. The chain's CDR3 is CASSRNGGGSGNTIYF. DNA for the CDR3: TGTGCCAGCTCACGGAACGGGGGAGGCTCTGGAAACACCATATATTTT.

This chain uses TRBV6-6 with TRBJ2-1; 15 positions match TRBD2. The ends lost 2 bases at V and 4 bases at J; junction bases unmatched: 0. The CDR3 length is 16 residues. CDR1 is MNHNY and CDR2 is SVGAGI in the germline V gene (reference sequence). The CDR3: CASSYGTSGGYNEQFF. The CDR3 nucleotides are TGTGCCAGCAGTTACGGGACTAGCGGGGGGTACAATGAGCAGTTCTTC.

As for this clone: The sample has other DNA sequences that encode this CDR3 too. The chain links TRBV28 to TRBJ2-2; weak D call: TRBD2 (5 bases). Germline V gives CDR1 MDHEN, CDR2 SYDVKM. The V end lost 2 bases, the J end lost 4 bases, and 8 bases lay between the germline ends. The CDR3 sequence is 14 residues long. This CDR3 reads CASSLSGSTGELFF. DNA for the CDR3: TGTGCCAGCAGTTTAAGTGGGAGCACCGGGGAGCTGTTTTTT.

This chain uses TRBV7-8 with TRBJ1-2; D gene uncertain. The CDR3 covers 14 residues. Per the germline V gene, CDR1 is SGHVS and CDR2 is FQNEAQ. The V end lost 5 bases, the J end lost 3 bases, and 13 bases lay between the germline ends. The CDR3: CASSKGRLDYGYTF. CDR3 bases: TGTGCCAGCAGCAAAGGGAGGCTAGACTATGGCTACACCTTC.

This sequence joins TRBV7-8 and TRBJ2-5; 10 nucleotides line up with TRBD2. Trimming took 6 bases from V and 5 from J; bases not matched to a gene: 12. Germline assignment: CDR1 SGHVS and CDR2 FQNEAQ. The CDR3 totals 16 residues. The CDR3 bases are TGTGCCAGCAGGCCCCGCCTAGCGGGGGCCTGGGAGACCCAGTACTTC. It codes for CASRPRLAGAWETQYF.

This chain connects TRBV6-5 to TRBJ1-5; a weak D match, TRBD1 (6 bases). The CDR3 is made up of 15 amino acids. Germline V lookup: CDR1 MNHEY, CDR2 SVGAGI. Deletions cut 4 bases from V and 1 base from J, with 11 bases between. CDR3 coding DNA: TGTGCCAGCAGTTCTTTAGGGGGAAGCAATCAGCCCCAGCATTTT. Amino acid sequence: CASSSLGGSNQPQHF.

The genes are TRBV2 and TRBJ2-7; D unclear. V dropped 3 bases and J dropped 7 bases, with 13 bases sitting between them. The CDR3 totals 13 residues. Germline V gene sequence: CDR1 SNHLY, CDR2 FYNNEI. The DNA for the CDR3 is TGTGCCAGCAGTGACAGGTCCCTACGAGAGCAGTACTTC. Residues: CASSDRSLREQYF.

The chain links TRBV7-9 to TRBJ1-1; a weak D match, TRBD1 (5 bases). V lost 7 bases and J lost 1, with 19 bases in between. CDR3 length: 16 residues. From germline, CDR1 is SEHNR and CDR2 FQNEAQ (reference sequence). The CDR3 spells CASTLGRQGWNTEAFF. The CDR3 DNA reads as TGTGCCAGCACCCTTGGGAGGCAGGGTTGGAACACTGAAGCTTTCTTT. The variable domain in full, with the rest retrieved from reference TRBV7-9 and TRBJ1-1, is DTGVSQNPRHKITKRGQNVTFRCDPISEHNRLYWYRQTLGQGPEFLTYFQNEAQLEKSRLLSDRFSAERPKGSFSTLEIQRTEQGDSAMYLCASTLGRQGWNTEAFFGQGTRLTVV.

The chain employs TRBV28 and TRBJ1-6; weak D call: TRBD1 (5 bases). The V and J ends lost 1 base and 9 bases respectively, with 16 bases between them. This CDR3 region has 16 residues. Germline assignment: CDR1 MDHEN and CDR2 SYDVKM. CDR3: CASSLLGRGQGSPLHF. CDR3 DNA: TGTGCCAGCAGTTTATTAGGGCGGGGCCAGGGTTCACCCCTCCACTTT.

The sample holds a few counts of this clone. The rearrangement links TRBV27 to TRBJ2-1; maybe TRBD2 (6 bases). This CDR3 has 14 residues. Trimming shortened V by 6 bases and J by 5 bases, and 14 bases separated the two germline ends. CDR1 is MNHEY, CDR2 SMNVEV, per germline (reference sequence). CDR3 loop: CASRIGGNHNEQFF. CDR3 coding DNA: TGTGCCAGCAGAATCGGGGGTAACCACAATGAGCAGTTCTTC.

The CDR3 is CASFQGTRRNTIYF. CDR3 sequence (DNA): TGTGCCTCGTTCCAGGGGACAAGGCGTAACACCATATATTTT. The V call is TRBV30, the J call TRBJ1-3, with D possibly matching TRBD1 (6 bases). The V end was cut by 7 bases, the J end by 7 bases, with 20 bases between. Germline V gene data show CDR1 as GTSNPN and CDR2 as SVGIG (reference sequence). The CDR3 has 14 residues.

This clone occurred a few times. This chain uses TRBV27 with TRBJ1-6; D possibly corresponds to TRBD1 (5 bases). The germline V gene encodes CDR1 MNHEY and CDR2 SMNVEV (reference sequence). The CDR3 loop spans 17 amino acids. The V and J ends lost 5 bases and 4 bases respectively, with 18 bases between them. The chain's CDR3 is CASSLGGEGAYNSPLHF. In DNA form, the CDR3 reads TGTGCCAGCAGTCTCGGGGGGGAAGGGGCTTATAATTCACCCCTCCACTTT.

The J gene is TRBJ2-3, the V gene TRBV28, with D perhaps TRBD2 (5 bases). The V gene lost 4 bases and the J gene lost 5 bases, with 7 bases spanning the gap. CDR1 is MDHEN, CDR2 SYDVKM, per germline. CDR3 length: 12 amino acids. This CDR3 is CASSWGEDTQYF. The CDR3 coding sequence is TGTGCCAGCAGTTGGGGAGAAGATACGCAGTATTTT.

V is TRBV25-1 and J is TRBJ1-5; the match to TRBD1 covers 9 bases. The germline V gene has CDR1 MGHDK and CDR2 SYGVNS. The CDR3 is made up of 18 amino acids. J was trimmed by 0 bases and V by 3 bases; bases with no gene match: 9. The CDR3 sequence is CASSEGQGGAYSNQPQHF. CDR3 coding DNA: TGTGCCAGCAGTGAGGGACAGGGAGGGGCTTATAGCAATCAGCCCCAGCATTTT.

This chain links TRBV19 with TRBJ2-5, with D perhaps matching TRBD2 (5 bases). V lost 9 bases and J 5 bases, leaving 13 bases between the germline ends. The CDR3 loop spans 12 amino acids. Germline V gene data show CDR1 as LNHDA and CDR2 as SQIVND (reference sequence). The CDR3, as DNA: TGTGCCAGGAGGAGGTTGGGGGAGACCCAGTACTTC. Translated: CARRRLGETQYF.

The gene calls are TRBV7-8 and TRBJ1-2; 8 nucleotides agree with TRBD1. This CDR3 is built from 18 residues. The germline V gene has CDR1 SGHVS and CDR2 FQNEAQ. V was pared by 5 bases and J by 4 bases, with 18 bases of the junction left unmatched. The CDR3 region has the DNA TGTGCCAGCAGCCACTCGAGGTCAGGGCAGGGGGCCGCCTATGGCTACACCTTC. It is translated as CASSHSRSGQGAAYGYTF.

This clone has more than one count but fewer than ten. V gene TRBV4-1 combines with J gene TRBJ1-5; no reliable D call. Trimming pared 1 base from V and 0 bases from J, leaving 10 bases between. The CDR3 has 16 amino acids. Looked up from germline, CDR1 is MGHRA and CDR2 is YSYEKL. CDR3 coding DNA: TGCGCCAGCAGCCAAGTTCGCACTTTTAGCAATCAGCCCCAGCATTTT. Its translation: CASSQVRTFSNQPQHF.

The V call is TRBV7-2, the J call TRBJ1-2; D might be TRBD1 (5 bases). V gave up 1 base and J gave up 3 bases, with 9 bases separating them. The germline gives CDR1 SGHTA, CDR2 FQGNSA. The CDR3 covers 14 residues. This CDR3 is CASSLDPTDYGYTF. The CDR3 DNA reads TGTGCCAGCAGCTTAGACCCGACAGACTATGGCTACACCTTC. Looking up the rest from reference TRBV7-2 and TRBJ1-2 gives the full variable domain: GAGVSQSPSNKVTEKGKDVELRCDPISGHTALYWYRQSLGQGLEFLIYFQGNSAPDKSGLPSDRFSAERTGGSVSTLTIQRTQQEDSAVYLCASSLDPTDYGYTFGSGTRLTVV.

The chain is built from TRBV30 and TRBJ1-2; 7 nucleotides line up with TRBD1. This CDR3 contains 12 residues. Germline-derived CDR1 and CDR2 are GTSNPN and SVGIG (reference sequence). V trimming: 5 bases; J trimming: 8 bases; junction bases outside the gene matches: 8. The chain's CDR3 is CAWGDSLRGYTF. The DNA for the CDR3 is TGTGCCTGGGGGGACAGCCTTAGAGGCTACACCTTC. Full variable domain (outside the CDR3, taken from reference TRBV30 and TRBJ1-2): SQTIHQWPATLVQPVGSPLSLECTVEGTSNPNLYWYRQAAGRGLQLLFYSVGIGQISSEVPQNLSASRPQDRQFILSSKKLLLSDSGFYLCAWGDSLRGYTFGSGTRLTVV.

The chain links TRBV6-1 to TRBJ1-1; tentative D call: TRBD1 (6 bases). The CDR3 has 14 residues. The germline V gene has CDR1 MNHNS and CDR2 SASEGT. Trimming took 7 bases from V and 1 from J, leaving 13 bases between them. CDR3 DNA sequence: TGTGCCAGCACTTTGACAGGTACGAACACTGAAGCTTTCTTT. Translation: CASTLTGTNTEAFF.